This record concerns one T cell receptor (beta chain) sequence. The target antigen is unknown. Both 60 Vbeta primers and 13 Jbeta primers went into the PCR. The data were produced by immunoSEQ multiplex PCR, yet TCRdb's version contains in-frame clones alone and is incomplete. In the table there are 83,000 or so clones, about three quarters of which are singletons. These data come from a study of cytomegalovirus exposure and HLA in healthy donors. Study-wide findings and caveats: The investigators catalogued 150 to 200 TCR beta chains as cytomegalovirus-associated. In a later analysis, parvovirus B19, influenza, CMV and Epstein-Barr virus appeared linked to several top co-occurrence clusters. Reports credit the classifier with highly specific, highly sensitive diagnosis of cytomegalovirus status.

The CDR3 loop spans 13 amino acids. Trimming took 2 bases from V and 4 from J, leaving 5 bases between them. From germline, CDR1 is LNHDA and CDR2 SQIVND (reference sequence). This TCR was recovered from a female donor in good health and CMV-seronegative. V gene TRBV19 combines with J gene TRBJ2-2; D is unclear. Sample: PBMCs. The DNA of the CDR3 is TGTGCCAGTAGTATACTTTCCACCGGGGAGCTGTTTTTT. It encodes CASSILSTGELFF.